Listed below are T cell receptor beta chains from one sample, sequenced in a study of blood T cell repertoires in COVID-19. Repertoires were generated with immunoSEQ multiplex PCR, while TCRdb's copy carries only in-frame clones and drops some. Of 150,000 to 200,000 clones listed, nearly 90% were seen once; the top ten hold roughly 21%. Sequencing input: peripheral blood. These receptors originate from a man aged 55 to 70 with active or convalescent COVID-19. Each CDR3 is given with its conserved first and last residue. A D gene is named only where the DNA matches it firmly. Some rows have no size entry. The others give once, few or many, or a class for an expanded clone.

d_call: .; clone_size: .; v_call: TRBV4-1; j_call: TRBJ1-2; cdr3_aa: CASSPRGRYGYTF; cdr3_nt: TGCGCCAGCAGCCCCAGGGGTCGGTATGGCTACACCTTC
d_call: .; clone_size: .; v_call: TRBV5-1; j_call: TRBJ1-1; cdr3_aa: CASSTQGDTEAFF; cdr3_nt: TGCGCCAGCAGTACGCAGGGTGACACTGAAGCTTTCTTT
d_call: .; clone_size: .; v_call: TRBV4-1; j_call: TRBJ2-1; cdr3_aa: CASSQVQAPYNEQFF; cdr3_nt: TGCGCCAGCAGCCAAGTTCAAGCACCTTACAATGAGCAGTTCTTC
d_call: .; clone_size: .; v_call: TRBV4-1; j_call: TRBJ2-7; cdr3_aa: CASSQDRAGREQYF; cdr3_nt: TGCGCCAGCAGCCAAGATCGGGCGGGGAGGGAGCAGTACTTC
d_call: TRBD1; clone_size: few; v_call: TRBV6-5; j_call: TRBJ2-1; cdr3_aa: CASHNRGLVNEQFF; cdr3_nt: TGTGCCAGCCACAACAGGGGGTTAGTCAATGAGCAGTTCTTC
d_call: TRBD1; clone_size: .; v_call: TRBV27; j_call: TRBJ1-1; cdr3_aa: CASSLSTGRPEAFF; cdr3_nt: TGTGCCAGCAGTTTATCGACAGGGCGACCTGAAGCTTTCTTT
d_call: .; clone_size: .; v_call: TRBV4-1; j_call: TRBJ2-5; cdr3_aa: CASSLGRRETQYF; cdr3_nt: TGCGCCAGCAGCCTGGGCCGTAGGGAGACCCAGTACTTC
d_call: TRBD1; clone_size: .; v_call: TRBV18; j_call: TRBJ1-4; cdr3_aa: CASSRNKGGSATNEKLFF; cdr3_nt: TGTGCCAGCTCACGAAACAAAGGGGGCTCAGCAACTAATGAAAAACTGTTTTTT
d_call: TRBD1; clone_size: .; v_call: TRBV10-3; j_call: TRBJ1-6; cdr3_aa: CAISQNRGDNSPLHF; cdr3_nt: TGTGCCATCAGCCAAAACAGGGGTGATAATTCACCCCTCCACTTT
d_call: TRBD1; clone_size: once; v_call: TRBV4-1; j_call: TRBJ1-6; cdr3_aa: CASSQTGTGNSPLHF; cdr3_nt: TGCGCCAGCAGCCAGACCGGGACAGGGAATTCACCCCTCCACTTT
d_call: TRBD1; clone_size: .; v_call: TRBV29-1; j_call: TRBJ1-2; cdr3_aa: CSVVQGYYGYTF; cdr3_nt: TGCAGCGTTGTACAGGGGTACTATGGCTACACCTTC
d_call: .; clone_size: few; v_call: TRBV5-1; j_call: TRBJ1-4; cdr3_aa: CASSLAGAGEKLFF; cdr3_nt: TGCGCCAGCAGCTTAGCCGGGGCGGGGGAAAAACTGTTTTTT